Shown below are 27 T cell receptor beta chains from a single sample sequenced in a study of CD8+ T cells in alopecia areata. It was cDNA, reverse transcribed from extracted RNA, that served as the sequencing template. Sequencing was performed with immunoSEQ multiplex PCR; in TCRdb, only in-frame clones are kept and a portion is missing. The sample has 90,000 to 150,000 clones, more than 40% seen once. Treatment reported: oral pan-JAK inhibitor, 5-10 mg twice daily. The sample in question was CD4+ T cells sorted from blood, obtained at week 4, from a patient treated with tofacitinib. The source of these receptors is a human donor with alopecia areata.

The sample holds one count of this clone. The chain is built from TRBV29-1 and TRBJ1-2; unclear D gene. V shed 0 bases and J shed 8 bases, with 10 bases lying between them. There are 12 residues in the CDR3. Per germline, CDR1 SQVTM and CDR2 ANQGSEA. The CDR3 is CSVEDRPGGYTF. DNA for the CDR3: TGCAGCGTTGAAGATCGCCCTGGAGGCTACACCTTC.

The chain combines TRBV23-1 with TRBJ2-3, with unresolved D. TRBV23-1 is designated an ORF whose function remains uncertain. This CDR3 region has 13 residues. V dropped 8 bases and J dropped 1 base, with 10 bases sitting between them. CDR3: CASPLAGTDTQYF. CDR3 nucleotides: TGCGCCAGCCCCCTCGCCGGCACAGATACGCAGTATTTT.

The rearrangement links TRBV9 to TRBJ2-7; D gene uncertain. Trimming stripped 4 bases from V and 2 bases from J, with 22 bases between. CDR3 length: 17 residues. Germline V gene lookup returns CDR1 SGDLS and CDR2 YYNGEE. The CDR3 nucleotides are TGTGCCAGCAGCCCATCCCCGACACGGGCGAGGACCTACGAGCAGTACTTC. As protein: CASSPSPTRARTYEQYF. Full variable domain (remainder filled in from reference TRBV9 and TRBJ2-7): DSGVTQTPKHLITATGQRVTLRCSPRSGDLSVYWYQQSLDQGLQFLIQYYNGEERAKGNILERFSAQQFPDLHSELNLSSLELGDSALYFCASSPSPTRARTYEQYFGPGTRLTVT.

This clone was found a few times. The DNA of the CDR3 is TGTGCCAGCACCCTCTCCCTAGGGAACACTGAAGCTTTCTTT. As protein: CASTLSLGNTEAFF. V and J are TRBV6-5 and TRBJ1-1; D not certain. V dropped 7 bases and J dropped 1 base, with 13 bases sitting between them. From germline, CDR1 is MNHEY and CDR2 SVGAGI. There are 14 residues in the CDR3.

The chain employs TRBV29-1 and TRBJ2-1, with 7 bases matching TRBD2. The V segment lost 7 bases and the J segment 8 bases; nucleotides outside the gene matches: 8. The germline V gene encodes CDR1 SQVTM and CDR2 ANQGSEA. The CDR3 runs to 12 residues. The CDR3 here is CSASLAKHEQFF. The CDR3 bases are TGCAGCGCATCACTAGCGAAGCATGAGCAGTTCTTC.

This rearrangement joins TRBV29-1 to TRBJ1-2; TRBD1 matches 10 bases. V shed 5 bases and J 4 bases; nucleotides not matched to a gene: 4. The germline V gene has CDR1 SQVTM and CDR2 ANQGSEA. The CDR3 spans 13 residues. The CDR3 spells CSVIRTGGYGYTF. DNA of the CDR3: TGCAGCGTTATAAGGACAGGGGGCTATGGCTACACCTTC.

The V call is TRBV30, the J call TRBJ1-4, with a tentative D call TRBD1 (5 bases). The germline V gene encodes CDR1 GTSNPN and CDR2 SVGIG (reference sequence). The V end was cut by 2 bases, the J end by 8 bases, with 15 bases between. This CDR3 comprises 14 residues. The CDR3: CAWSLRWGLEKLFF. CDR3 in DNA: TGTGCCTGGAGTCTACGGTGGGGGTTGGAAAAACTGTTTTTT.

CDR3 loop: CASSPWTGQETQYF. The CDR3 DNA reads as TGTGCCAGCAGCCCATGGACAGGCCAAGAGACCCAGTACTTC. V gene TRBV11-2 combines with J gene TRBJ2-5, with TRBD1 identical over 7 bases. CDR1 SGHAT and CDR2 FQNNGV come from the germline V gene. This CDR3 is built from 14 residues. Germline trimming cut 5 bases from V and 1 base from J; bases unmatched to any gene: 4.

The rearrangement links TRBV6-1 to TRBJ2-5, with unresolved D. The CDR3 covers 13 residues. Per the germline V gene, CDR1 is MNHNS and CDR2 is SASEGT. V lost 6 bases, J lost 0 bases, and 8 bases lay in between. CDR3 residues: CASSSTYQETQYF. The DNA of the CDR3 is TGTGCCAGCAGCAGTACGTACCAAGAGACCCAGTACTTC.

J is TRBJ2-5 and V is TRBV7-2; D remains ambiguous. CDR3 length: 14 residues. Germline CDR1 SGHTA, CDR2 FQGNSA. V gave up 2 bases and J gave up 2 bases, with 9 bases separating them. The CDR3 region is CASSLMVGQETQYF. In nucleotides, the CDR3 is TGTGCCAGCAGCTTAATGGTTGGACAAGAGACCCAGTACTTC.

The CDR3 DNA reads TGTGCCAGCAGCTCCGGGACTAGCGCCTACGAGCAGTACTTC. Translated, it gives CASSSGTSAYEQYF. The V and J genes are TRBV27 and TRBJ2-7; 10 bases are a match to TRBD2. CDR1 and CDR2 from the germline V gene are MNHEY and SMNVEV (reference sequence). V lost 6 bases, J lost 2 bases, and 4 bases stayed unmatched. This CDR3 region has 14 residues.

CDR3 sequence: CASSSGGPGANVLTF. In DNA form, the CDR3 reads TGTGCCAGCAGTTCCGGGGGCCCTGGGGCCAACGTCCTGACTTTC. V and J are TRBV6-6 and TRBJ2-6, with D perhaps being TRBD1 or TRBD2 (6 bases each). The CDR3 consists of 15 residues. Germline lookup yields CDR1 MNHNY and CDR2 SVGAGI (reference sequence). Trimming pared 4 bases from V and 2 bases from J, leaving 9 bases between.

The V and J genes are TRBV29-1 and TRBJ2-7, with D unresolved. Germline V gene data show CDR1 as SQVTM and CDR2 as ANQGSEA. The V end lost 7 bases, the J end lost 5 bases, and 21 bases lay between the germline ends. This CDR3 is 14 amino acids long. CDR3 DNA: TGCAGCGACGATACTCGGTCCCCCCGGGACGAGCAGTACTTC. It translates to CSDDTRSPRDEQYF.

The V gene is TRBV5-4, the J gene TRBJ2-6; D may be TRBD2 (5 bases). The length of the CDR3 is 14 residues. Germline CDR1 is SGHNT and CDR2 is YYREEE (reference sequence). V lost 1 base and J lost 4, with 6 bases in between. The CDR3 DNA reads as TGTGCCAGCAGCTTGCGAGGGGGGGCCAACGTCCTGACTTTC. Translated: CASSLRGGANVLTF.

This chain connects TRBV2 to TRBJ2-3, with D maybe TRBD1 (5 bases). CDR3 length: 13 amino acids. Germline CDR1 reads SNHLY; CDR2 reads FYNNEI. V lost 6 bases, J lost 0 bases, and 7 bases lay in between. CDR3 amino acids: CASSQGSTDTQYF. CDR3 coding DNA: TGTGCCAGCAGCCAGGGTAGCACAGATACGCAGTATTTT.

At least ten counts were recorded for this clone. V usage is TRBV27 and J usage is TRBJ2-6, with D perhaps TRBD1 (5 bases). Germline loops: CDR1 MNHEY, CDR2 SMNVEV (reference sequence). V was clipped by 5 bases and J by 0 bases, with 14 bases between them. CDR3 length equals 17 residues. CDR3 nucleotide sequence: TGTGCCAGCAGTCAAACCCCGACAGCCTCTGGGGCCAACGTCCTGACTTTC. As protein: CASSQTPTASGANVLTF.

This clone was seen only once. The CDR3 sequence is CATSRDAQEQFF. The CDR3 DNA reads as TGTGCCACCAGCAGAGACGCACAGGAGCAGTTCTTC. The chain couples TRBV15 to TRBJ2-1; no definite D call. V dropped 0 bases and J dropped 10 bases, with 7 bases sitting between them. This CDR3 is built from 12 residues. Germline V gene sequence: CDR1 LNHNV, CDR2 YYDKDF (reference sequence).

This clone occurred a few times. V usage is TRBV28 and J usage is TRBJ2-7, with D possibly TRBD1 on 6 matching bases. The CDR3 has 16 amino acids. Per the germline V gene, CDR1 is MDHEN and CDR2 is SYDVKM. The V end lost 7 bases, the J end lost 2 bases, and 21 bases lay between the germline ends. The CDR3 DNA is TGTGCCAGCAAGGGGCCCCAAAACAGGGATCCCTACGAGCAGTACTTC. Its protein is CASKGPQNRDPYEQYF.

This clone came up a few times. CDR3 in amino acids: CSVPGQGTYNEQFF. DNA for the CDR3: TGCAGCGTTCCGGGACAGGGGACCTACAATGAGCAGTTCTTC. This chain joins TRBV29-1 and TRBJ2-1, with 10 bases identical to TRBD1. Germline trimming cut 5 bases from V and 2 bases from J; bases unmatched to any gene: 3. CDR1 and CDR2 from the germline V gene are SQVTM and ANQGSEA. The CDR3 is 14 amino acids.

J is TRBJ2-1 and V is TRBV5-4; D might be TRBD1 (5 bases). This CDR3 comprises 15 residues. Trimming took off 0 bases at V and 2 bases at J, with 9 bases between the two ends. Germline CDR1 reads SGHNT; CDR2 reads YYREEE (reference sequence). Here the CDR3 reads CASSLAGIPYNEQFF. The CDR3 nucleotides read TGTGCCAGCAGCTTGGCAGGGATCCCCTACAATGAGCAGTTCTTC.

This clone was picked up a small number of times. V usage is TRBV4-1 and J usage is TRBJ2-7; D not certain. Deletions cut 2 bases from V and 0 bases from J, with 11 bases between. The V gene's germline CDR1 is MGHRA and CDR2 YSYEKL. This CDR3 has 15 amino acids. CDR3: CASSQISGSSYEQYF. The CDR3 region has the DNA TGCGCCAGCAGCCAAATAAGTGGCAGCTCCTACGAGCAGTACTTC.

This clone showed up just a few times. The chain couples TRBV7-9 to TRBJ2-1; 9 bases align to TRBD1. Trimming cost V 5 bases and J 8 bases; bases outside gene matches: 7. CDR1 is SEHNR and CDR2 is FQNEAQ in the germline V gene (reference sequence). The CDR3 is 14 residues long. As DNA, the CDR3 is TGTGCCAGCAGCCGGGGACAGGGAAACGATGAGCAGTTCTTC. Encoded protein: CASSRGQGNDEQFF.

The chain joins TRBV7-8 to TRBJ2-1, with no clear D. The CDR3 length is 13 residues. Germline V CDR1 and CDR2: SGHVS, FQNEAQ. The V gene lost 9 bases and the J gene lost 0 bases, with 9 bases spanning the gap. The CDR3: CASGRTSYNEQFF. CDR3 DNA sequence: TGTGCCAGTGGTAGGACCTCCTACAATGAGCAGTTCTTC.

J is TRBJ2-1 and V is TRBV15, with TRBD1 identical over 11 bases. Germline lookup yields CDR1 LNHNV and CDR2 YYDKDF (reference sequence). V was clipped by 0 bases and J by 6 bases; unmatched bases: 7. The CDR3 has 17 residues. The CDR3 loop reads CATSRDIGTGGSNEQFF. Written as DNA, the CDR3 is TGTGCCACCAGCAGAGATATCGGGACAGGGGGGAGCAATGAGCAGTTCTTC.

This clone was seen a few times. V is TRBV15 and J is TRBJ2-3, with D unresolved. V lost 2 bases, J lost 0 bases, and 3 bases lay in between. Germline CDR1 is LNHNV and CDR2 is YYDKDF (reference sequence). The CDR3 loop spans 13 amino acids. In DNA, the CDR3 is TGTGCCACCAGCAGACCGAGCACAGATACGCAGTATTTT. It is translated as CATSRPSTDTQYF.

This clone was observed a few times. The CDR3 region has the DNA TGCAGCGCCCACGGGACAGGAAACAATGAGCAGTTCTTC. Protein sequence: CSAHGTGNNEQFF. The chain is built from TRBV29-1 and TRBJ2-1; 8 nucleotides agree with TRBD1. In germline, CDR1 is SQVTM, CDR2 ANQGSEA. Losses at the gene ends were 7 bases for V and 5 bases for J; bases not matched to a gene: 7. The length of the CDR3 is 13 residues.

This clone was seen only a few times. CDR3 sequence reads: CAWDRGQTSYEAFF. CDR3 bases: TGTGCCTGGGATCGCGGACAGACCAGTTATGAAGCTTTCTTT. The chain is built from TRBV30 and TRBJ1-1; D is possibly TRBD1 (6 bases). The V end was cut by 5 bases, the J end by 7 bases, with 20 bases between. This CDR3 has 14 residues. From germline, CDR1 is GTSNPN and CDR2 SVGIG (reference sequence).